Presented here are 7 T cell receptor beta chains from one specimen sequenced in a study of regulatory T cells in long-lasting Graves disease. Time point of the sample: newly diagnosed GD, antithyroid drugs for less than 3 months. There was RNA extracted from PBMCs, and the TCR library was made from it. Arm-PCR of CDR3 regions and iRepertoire HTBI primers were the basis on which TCR beta libraries were built. MiXCR was run by TCRdb on the multiplex PCR reads, yielding one entry per CDR3 protein. The sample includes around 460,000 distinct CDR3 sequences, around 15% seen only once; the top ten take approximately 17%. These records were also assigned to another study, of T cells in Graves' hyperthyroidism and ophthalmopathy.

Sequenced here: peripheral blood mononuclear cells (PBMCs), sampled at new diagnosis, from a patient treated with antithyroid drugs. Receptor source: a woman between 45 and 65 years old with Graves disease.

This clonotype occurred a few times. This chain uses TRBV6-1 with TRBJ2-1; TRBD1 aligns across 7 bases. The CDR3 is made up of 14 amino acids. The germline gives CDR1 MNHNS, CDR2 SASEGT. Trimming removed 10 bases from V and 5 bases from J; junction bases left unmatched: 11. CDR3 nucleotides: TGTGCCATCCACAGGGGCGCACGCAACAATGAGCAGTTCTTC. Its protein product is CAIHRGARNNEQFF.

The table lists this clonotype with many counts. As DNA, the CDR3 is TGTGCCAGCAGTCCAGGGGACTTACAAGAGACCCAGTACTTC. Translation gives CASSPGDLQETQYF. This rearrangement joins TRBV28 to TRBJ2-5, with D possibly being TRBD1 or TRBD2 (6 bases each). Germline V gives CDR1 MDHEN, CDR2 SYDVKM. The length of the CDR3 is 14 residues. The V end was cut by 5 bases, the J end by 2 bases, with 12 bases between.

This chain connects TRBV10-2 to TRBJ2-7, with D perhaps matching TRBD2 (6 bases). The ends were cut back, 5 bases at V and 3 bases at J, with 11 bases in the middle. The germline gives CDR1 WSHSY, CDR2 SAAADI. The CDR3 loop spans 13 amino acids. CDR3 loop: CASSSGSHYEQYF. Written as DNA, the CDR3 is TGCGCCAGCAGTTCCGGGAGTCACTACGAGCAGTACTTC.

This clonotype has just a few counts. A single base separates this from a much larger clone, so it may be a read error. The V call is TRBV7-8, the J call TRBJ2-3; D ambiguous. TRBJ2-7 matches the DNA end more closely, so the J call is doubtful. Germline V lookup: CDR1 SGHVS, CDR2 FQNEAQ. This CDR3 contains 13 residues. This CDR3 reads CASSSQWGNEQYF. CDR3 nucleotide sequence: TGTGCCAGCAGCTCACAATGGGGTAATGAGCAGTACTTC.

This clonotype turned up a few times. Since a much larger clone is just one base distant, this may be a read error. The chain links TRBV11-2 to TRBJ2-7; D remains ambiguous. This CDR3 region has 15 residues. Germline CDR1 reads SGHAT; CDR2 reads FQNNGV. DNA of the CDR3: TGTGCCAGCAGCTTAGCCCGGGTCAGGTCCTGCGAGCAGTACTTC. It codes for CASSLARVRSCEQYF. Together with reference TRBV11-2 and TRBJ2-7, the CDR3 gives the full variable domain: EAGVAQSPRYKIIEKRQSVAFWCNPISGHATLYWYQQILGQGPKLLIQFQNNGVVDDSQLPKDRFSAERLKGVDSTLKIQPAKLEDSAVYLCASSLARVRSCEQYFGPGTRLTVT.

The table lists this clonotype with many counts. The V gene is TRBV29-1, the J gene TRBJ2-2, with 7 bases identical to TRBD2. Trimming cost V 5 bases and J 5 bases; bases outside gene matches: 8. This CDR3 spans 14 amino acids. The germline CDR1 and CDR2 sequences are SQVTM and ANQGSEA. CDR3 sequence reads: CSVPLDGGTGELFF. The CDR3 nucleotides are TGCAGCGTTCCACTCGACGGGGGGACCGGGGAGCTGTTTTTT.

V and J are TRBV18 and TRBJ1-4; a possible D gene is TRBD1 (5 bases). CDR1 is KGHSH and CDR2 is LQKENI in the germline V gene. The ends were cut back, 1 base at V and 8 bases at J, with 17 bases in the middle. The CDR3 sequence is 16 residues long. Here the CDR3 reads CASSPHERRKGEKLFF. Here the CDR3 DNA reads TGTGCCAGCTCACCACACGAGCGCCGGAAGGGGGAAAAACTGTTTTTT.